What follows describes a single T cell receptor (beta chain). The target antigen is unknown. V lost 7 bases and J 0 bases, leaving 16 bases between the germline ends. Germline-derived CDR1 and CDR2 are MNHNS and SASEGT. This CDR3 spans 16 amino acids. Making TCR beta cDNA involved around 500 ng total RNA and a constant-region primer. Libraries for TCR beta were built through three nested multiplex PCR rounds, which together made up a slightly modified ARM-PCR procedure. The opening two PCR rounds, around 9 cycles each, paired TRBV1-TRBV30 forward primers with a C-beta reverse primer. TCRdb reprocessed the multiplex PCR reads with MiXCR, giving one entry per CDR3 protein. The sample includes more than 150,000 distinct CDR3 sequences, about 60% of them seen just once. These data are taken from a study of tumor-infiltrating lymphocytes in primary liver carcinoma. Study-wide results and limits: Tumor-adjacent and tumor-blood pairs displayed less overlap than did pairs of tumor regions.

Unsorted whole blood yielded the blood RNA, and germline DNA was also extracted. V and J are TRBV6-1 and TRBJ1-5; TRBD1 is a possible D gene (5 bases). Sequencing was done on a sample of peripheral blood. The clonotype originates from a man in his forties with primary liver carcinoma and hepatitis B virus infection. CDR3 nucleotide sequence: TGTGCCAGCAACCTTCAGGGCCGAGATAGCAATCAGCCCCAGCATTTT. Its protein is CASNLQGRDSNQPQHF.